The sequence of this T cell receptor (beta chain) was determined in a study of blood T cell repertoires in COVID-19. As originally analysed: Reference gene primer amplification in the assay estimated nucleated cell counts. TCRdb keeps only in-frame clones here, not all; method: immunoSEQ multiplex PCR. From that table come the V and J calls and clone size; the DNA was used to work out D and trimming. The data hold about 290,000 clones, with approximately 80% observed a single time. Sequencing was performed on peripheral blood. The sequence derives from a woman between 45 and 60 years old with active or convalescent COVID-19.

CDR3 loop: CASSYGAQGNYGYTF. CDR3 in DNA: TGCGCCAGCAGTTATGGCGCACAGGGTAACTATGGCTACACCTTC. The chain links TRBV5-1 to TRBJ1-2, with a possible D match to TRBD1 (6 bases). CDR1 and CDR2 from the germline V gene are SGHRS and YFSETQ. The ends were cut back, 5 bases at V and 1 base at J, with 15 bases in the middle. The CDR3 length is 15 residues.